This TCR beta chain was recorded in a study of blood T cell repertoires in COVID-19. As for the study in general: Donors in the United States, Italy and Spain gave samples during acute or convalescent COVID-19. T cells, B-cell-depleted T cells, or PBMCs supplied cDNA or gDNA.

Germline assignment: CDR1 LNHDA and CDR2 SQIVND (reference sequence). The CDR3 contains 15 residues. The ends were cut back, 5 bases at V and 4 bases at J, with 15 bases in the middle. Sequencing was performed with immunoSEQ multiplex PCR; in TCRdb, only in-frame clones are kept and a portion is missing. The data contain some 300,000 clones, around 87% of them singletons. V usage is TRBV19 and J usage is TRBJ1-3, with D possibly matching TRBD1 (5 bases). The source of this sequence is a woman between 18 and 29 years old with acute COVID-19. Sample: PBMCs or T cells enriched from blood (not recorded which). CDR3 in DNA: TGTGCCAGTAGTTTATCCGGGGGATACGGAAACACCATATATTTT. This translates into CASSLSGGYGNTIYF.